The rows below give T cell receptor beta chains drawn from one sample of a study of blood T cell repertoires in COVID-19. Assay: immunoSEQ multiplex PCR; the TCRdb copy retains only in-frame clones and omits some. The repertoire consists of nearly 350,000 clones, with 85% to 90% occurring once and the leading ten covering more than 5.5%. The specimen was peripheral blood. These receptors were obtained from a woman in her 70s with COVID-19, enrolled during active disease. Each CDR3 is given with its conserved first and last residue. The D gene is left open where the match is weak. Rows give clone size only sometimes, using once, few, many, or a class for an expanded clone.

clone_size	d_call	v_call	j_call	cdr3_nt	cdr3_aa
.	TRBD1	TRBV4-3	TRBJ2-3	TGCGCCAGCAGCGGGACAGGAGGCACAGATACGCAGTATTTT	CASSGTGGTDTQYF
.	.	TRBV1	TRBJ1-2	TGCACCAGCAGCCAAGACTTCCAACCAGCTAACTATGGCTACACCTTC	CTSSQDFQPANYGYTF
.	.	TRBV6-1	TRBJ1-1	TGTGCCAGCAGTGAATGGGGGGATGCTTTCTTT	CASSEWGDAFF
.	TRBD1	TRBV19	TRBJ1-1	TGTGCCAGTAGTCCGCTCCGGGACAGGGGATCTGAAGCTTTCTTT	CASSPLRDRGSEAFF
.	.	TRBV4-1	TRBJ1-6	TGCGCCAGCAGCCAAGATAGGCAGGGGTATAATTCACCCCTCCACTTT	CASSQDRQGYNSPLHF
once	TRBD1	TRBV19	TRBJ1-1	TGTGCCAGTAAAAGACAGGGGACCACTGAAGCTTTCTTT	CASKRQGTTEAFF
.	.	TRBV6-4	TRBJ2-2	TGTGCCAGCAGTGACTCGTCAACAGGGAACACCGGGGAGCTGTTTTTT	CASSDSSTGNTGELFF
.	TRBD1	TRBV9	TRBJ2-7	TGTGCCAGCAGAAAGGGGACAGGGAACACCTACGAGCAGTACTTC	CASRKGTGNTYEQYF
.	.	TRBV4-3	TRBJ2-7	TGCGCCAGCAGCCAAGCAGGTGAGCAGTACTTC	CASSQAGEQYF
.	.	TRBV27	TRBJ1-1	TGTGCCAGCAGTCGGGACTCGACACTCTTGAACACTGAAGCTTTCTTT	CASSRDSTLLNTEAFF
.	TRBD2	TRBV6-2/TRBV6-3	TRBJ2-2	TGTGCCAGCAGCCAACTAGCGGGGGGGCCTAGTACCGGGGAGCTGTTTTTT	CASSQLAGGPSTGELFF
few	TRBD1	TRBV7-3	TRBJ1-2	TGTGCCAGCAGCTTATCGGCAGGGGGCAATAGCTACACCTTC	CASSLSAGGNSYTF
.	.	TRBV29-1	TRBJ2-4	TGCAGCGTTGTTCCTTCGGTAGGGGCGCCGGGCAAAAACATTCAGTACTTC	CSVVPSVGAPGKNIQYF
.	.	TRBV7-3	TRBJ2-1	TGTGCCAGCAGCTCCAACAATGAGCAGTTCTTC	CASSSNNEQFF
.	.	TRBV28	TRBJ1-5	TGTGCCAGCAGTTACCAGTTCTCCAATCAGCCCCAGCATTTT	CASSYQFSNQPQHF
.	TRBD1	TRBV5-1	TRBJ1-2	TGCGCCAGTTGGACAGGGGGTAGCTATGGCTACACCTTC	CASWTGGSYGYTF
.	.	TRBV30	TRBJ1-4	TGTGCCTCCAATGCGGGGGATGAAAAACTGTTTTTT	CASNAGDEKLFF
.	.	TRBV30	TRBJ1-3	TGTGCCTGCCCCACAAGAGGGTCGCGCCCCTCTGGAAACACCATATATTTT	CACPTRGSRPSGNTIYF
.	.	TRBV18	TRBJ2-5	TGTGCCAGCTCACCTTTATCAGATGCAGAGACCCAGTACTTC	CASSPLSDAETQYF
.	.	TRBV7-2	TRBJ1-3	TGTGCCAGCAGTCGAGGATTTGGAAACACCATATATTTT	CASSRGFGNTIYF
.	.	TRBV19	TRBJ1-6	TGTGCCAGTAGTTTACCGGCGGGCAATTCACCCCTCCACTTT	CASSLPAGNSPLHF
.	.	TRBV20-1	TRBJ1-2	TGCAGTGCTGAACGGTCCCGAGTGACCTTC	CSAERSRVTF
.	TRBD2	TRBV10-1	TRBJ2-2	TGCGCCAGCAGTGACGGGGCTAGCGGGGGGAACACCGGGGAGCTGTTTTTT	CASSDGASGGNTGELFF
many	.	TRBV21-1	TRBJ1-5	TGTGCCAGCAGCAAAACTTCCCGTGCGGGAAGGATTATCGATCAGCCCCAGCATTTT	CASSKTSRAGRIIDQPQHF
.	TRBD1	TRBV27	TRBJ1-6	TGTGCCAGCACCTGGACAGGGGGTCGTTCACCCCTCCACTTT	CASTWTGGRSPLHF
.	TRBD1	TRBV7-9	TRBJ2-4	TGTGCCAGCAGCTTCATTCCGGGACAGGGGCCCGCAAACATTCAGTACTTC	CASSFIPGQGPANIQYF
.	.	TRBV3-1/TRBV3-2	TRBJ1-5	TGTGCCAGCAGCCTTCATAATCAGCCCCAGCATTTT	CASSLHNQPQHF
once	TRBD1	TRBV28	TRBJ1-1	TGTGCCAGCAGGAGGGACAGGGTGAGAACTGAAGCTTTCTTT	CASRRDRVRTEAFF
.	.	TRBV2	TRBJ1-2	TGTGCCAGCAAGACTGGAGCTAACTATGGCTACACCTTC	CASKTGANYGYTF
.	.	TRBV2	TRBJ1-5	TGTGCCAGCAGTGAAGGGCCGAATCAGCCCCAGCATTTT	CASSEGPNQPQHF
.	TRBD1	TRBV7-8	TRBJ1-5	TGTGCCAGCAGCCCCAGGGGGGTACAGGGCCCCCATTACAATCAGCCCCAGCATTTT	CASSPRGVQGPHYNQPQHF
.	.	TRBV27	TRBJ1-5	TGTGCCAGCAGTTTTAGTCCAGGCCCAAATCAGCCCCAGCATTTT	CASSFSPGPNQPQHF
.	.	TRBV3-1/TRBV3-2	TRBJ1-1	TGTGCCAGCAGCCAAGATGGGGACTGGGCAGACCTGAACACTGAAGCTTTCTTT	CASSQDGDWADLNTEAFF
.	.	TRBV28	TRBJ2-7	TGTGCCAGCAGTTTATCGACACACTACGAGCAGTACTTC	CASSLSTHYEQYF
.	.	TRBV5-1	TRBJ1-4	TGCGCCAGCAGCCAAGACCCCAGGGGAGTCCACGAAAAACTGTTTTTT	CASSQDPRGVHEKLFF
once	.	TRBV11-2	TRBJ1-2	TGTGCCAGCAGCTCTCATCAATCAGGGGAAGGCTACACCTTC	CASSSHQSGEGYTF
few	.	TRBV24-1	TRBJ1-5	TGTGCCACCAGTGAGCCAGGGAGCAATCAGCCCCAGCATTTT	CATSEPGSNQPQHF
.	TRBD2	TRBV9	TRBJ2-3	TGTGCCAGCAGCGTAGAAACCAAGCGGGGGGAGGAAGATACGCAGTATTTT	CASSVETKRGEEDTQYF
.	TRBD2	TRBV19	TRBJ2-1	TGTGCCAGTAGTACCCGGACTAGCGGGGGGATACATGAGCAGTTCTTC	CASSTRTSGGIHEQFF
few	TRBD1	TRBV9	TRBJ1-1	TGTGCCAGCAGCCTAACGACAGGGGGTGGTACTGAAGCTTTCTTT	CASSLTTGGGTEAFF
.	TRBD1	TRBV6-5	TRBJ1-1	TGTGCCAGCAGTTACGGGACAGTGAACACTGAAGCTTTCTTT	CASSYGTVNTEAFF
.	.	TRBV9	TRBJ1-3	TGTGCCAGCAGCGTAGAAAGGGGTGGAAACACCATATATTTT	CASSVERGGNTIYF
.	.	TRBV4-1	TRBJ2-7	TGCGCCAGCAGCCAGAGAATGCTCCACGAGCAGTACTTC	CASSQRMLHEQYF
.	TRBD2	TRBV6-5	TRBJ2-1	TGTGCCAGCAGTTTATCGGGGGGGGTTAGCAATGAGCAGTTCTTC	CASSLSGGVSNEQFF
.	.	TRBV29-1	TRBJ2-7	TGCAGCGCTTCTAATTCCTACGAGCAGTACTTC	CSASNSYEQYF
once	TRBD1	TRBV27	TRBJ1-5	TGTGCCAGCAGTCCCCTCGGTAGGGGGCCTTATAGCAATCAGCCCCAGCATTTT	CASSPLGRGPYSNQPQHF